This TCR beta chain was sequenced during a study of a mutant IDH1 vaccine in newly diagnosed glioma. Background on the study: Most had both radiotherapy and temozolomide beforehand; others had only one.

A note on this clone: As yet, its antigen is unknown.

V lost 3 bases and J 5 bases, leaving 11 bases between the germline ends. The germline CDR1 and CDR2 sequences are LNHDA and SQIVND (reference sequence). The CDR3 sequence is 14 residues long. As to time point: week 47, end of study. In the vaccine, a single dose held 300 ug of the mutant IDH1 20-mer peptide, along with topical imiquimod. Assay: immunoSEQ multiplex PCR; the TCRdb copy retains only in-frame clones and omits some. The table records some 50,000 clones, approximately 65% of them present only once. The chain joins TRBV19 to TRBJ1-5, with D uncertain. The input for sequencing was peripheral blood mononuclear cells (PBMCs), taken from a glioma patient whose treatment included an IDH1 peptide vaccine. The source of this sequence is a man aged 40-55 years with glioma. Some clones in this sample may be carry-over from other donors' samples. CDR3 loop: CASSIFGRDQPQHF. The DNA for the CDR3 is TGTGCCAGTAGTATCTTCGGCCGGGATCAGCCCCAGCATTTT.